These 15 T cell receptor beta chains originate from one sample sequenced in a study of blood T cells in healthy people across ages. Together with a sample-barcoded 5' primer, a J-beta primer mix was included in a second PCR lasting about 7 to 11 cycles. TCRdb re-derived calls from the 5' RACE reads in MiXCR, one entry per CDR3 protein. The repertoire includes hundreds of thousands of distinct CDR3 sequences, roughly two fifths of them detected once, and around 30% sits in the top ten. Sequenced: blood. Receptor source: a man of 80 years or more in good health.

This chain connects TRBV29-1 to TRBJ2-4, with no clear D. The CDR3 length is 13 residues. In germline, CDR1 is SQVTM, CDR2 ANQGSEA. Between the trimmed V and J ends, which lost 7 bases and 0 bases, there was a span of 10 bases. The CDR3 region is CSGLDGAKNIQYF. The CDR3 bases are TGCAGCGGGTTAGACGGAGCCAAAAACATTCAGTACTTC.

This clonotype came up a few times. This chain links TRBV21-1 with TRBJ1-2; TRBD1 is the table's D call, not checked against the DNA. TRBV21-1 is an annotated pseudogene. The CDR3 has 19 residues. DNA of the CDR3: TGTGCCAGCAGCAAACCGATACCCCCCAGAGAGACCACTAACTATGGCTACACCTTC. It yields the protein CASSKPIPPRETTNYGYTF.

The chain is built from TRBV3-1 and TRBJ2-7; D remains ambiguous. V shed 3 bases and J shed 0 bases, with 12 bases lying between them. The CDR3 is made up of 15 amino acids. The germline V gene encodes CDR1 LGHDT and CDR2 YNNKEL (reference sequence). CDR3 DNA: TGTGCCAGCAGCCAGTCACTCCTTAGCTCCTACGAGCAGTACTTC. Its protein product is CASSQSLLSSYEQYF.

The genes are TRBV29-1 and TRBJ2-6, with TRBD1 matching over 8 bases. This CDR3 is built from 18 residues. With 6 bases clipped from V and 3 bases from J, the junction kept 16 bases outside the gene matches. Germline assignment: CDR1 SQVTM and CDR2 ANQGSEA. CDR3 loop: CSVHDGGVTGDGANVLTF. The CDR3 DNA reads TGCAGCGTCCACGACGGGGGAGTGACAGGGGATGGGGCCAACGTCCTGACTTTC.

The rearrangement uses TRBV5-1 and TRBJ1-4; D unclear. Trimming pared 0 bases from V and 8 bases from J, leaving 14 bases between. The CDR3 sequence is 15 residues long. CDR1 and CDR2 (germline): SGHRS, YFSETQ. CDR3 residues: CASSLDCAAKEKLFF. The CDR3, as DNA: TGCGCCAGCAGCTTGGATTGCGCAGCGAAGGAAAAACTGTTTTTT.

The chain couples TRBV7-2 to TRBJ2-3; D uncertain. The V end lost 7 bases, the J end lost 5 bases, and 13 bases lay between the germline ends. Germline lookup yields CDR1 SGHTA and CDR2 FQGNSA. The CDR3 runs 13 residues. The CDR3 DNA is TGTGCCAGCACCCTTAACTTGCGAGATACGCAGTATTTT. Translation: CASTLNLRDTQYF.

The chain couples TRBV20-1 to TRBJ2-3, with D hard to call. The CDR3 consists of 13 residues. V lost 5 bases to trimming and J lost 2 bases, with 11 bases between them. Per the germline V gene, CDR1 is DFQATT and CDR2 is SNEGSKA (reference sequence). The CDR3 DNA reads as TGCAGTGCTGAACTACTTACCACAGATACGCAGTATTTT. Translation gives CSAELLTTDTQYF.

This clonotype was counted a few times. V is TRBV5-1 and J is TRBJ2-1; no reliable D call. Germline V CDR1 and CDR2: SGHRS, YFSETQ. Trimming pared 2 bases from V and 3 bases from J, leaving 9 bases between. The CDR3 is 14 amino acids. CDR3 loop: CASSFSQRYNEQFF. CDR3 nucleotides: TGCGCCAGCAGCTTCAGCCAGCGCTACAATGAGCAGTTCTTC.

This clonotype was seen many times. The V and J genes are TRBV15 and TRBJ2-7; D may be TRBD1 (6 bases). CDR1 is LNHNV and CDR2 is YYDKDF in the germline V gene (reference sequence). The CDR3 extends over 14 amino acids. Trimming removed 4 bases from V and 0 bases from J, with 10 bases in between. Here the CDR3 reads CATSIFRGSYEQYF. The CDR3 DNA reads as TGTGCCACCAGCATTTTCAGGGGCTCCTACGAGCAGTACTTC.

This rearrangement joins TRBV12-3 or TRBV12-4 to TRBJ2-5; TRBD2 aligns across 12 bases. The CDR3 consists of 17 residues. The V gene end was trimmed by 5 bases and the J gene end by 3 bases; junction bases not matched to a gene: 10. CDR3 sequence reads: CASSRSASGGAEETQYF. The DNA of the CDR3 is TGTGCCAGCAGTCGTTCCGCTAGCGGGGGGGCGGAAGAGACCCAGTACTTC.

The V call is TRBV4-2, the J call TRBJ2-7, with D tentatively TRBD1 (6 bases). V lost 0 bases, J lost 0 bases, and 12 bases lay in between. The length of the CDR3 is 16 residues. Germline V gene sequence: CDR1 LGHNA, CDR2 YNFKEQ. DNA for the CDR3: TGTGCCAGCAGCCAAGATAGGGCAGGGGTCTCCTACGAGCAGTACTTC. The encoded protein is CASSQDRAGVSYEQYF.

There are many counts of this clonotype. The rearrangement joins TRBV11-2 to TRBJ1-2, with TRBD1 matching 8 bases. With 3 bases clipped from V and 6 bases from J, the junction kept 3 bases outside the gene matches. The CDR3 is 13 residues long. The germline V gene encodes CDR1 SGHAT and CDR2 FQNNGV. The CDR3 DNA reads TGTGCCAGCAGCTTTTCGACAGGGGATGGCTACACCTTC. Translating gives CASSFSTGDGYTF. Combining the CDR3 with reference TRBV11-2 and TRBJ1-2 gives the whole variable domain EAGVAQSPRYKIIEKRQSVAFWCNPISGHATLYWYQQILGQGPKLLIQFQNNGVVDDSQLPKDRFSAERLKGVDSTLKIQPAKLEDSAVYLCASSFSTGDGYTFGSGTRLTVV.

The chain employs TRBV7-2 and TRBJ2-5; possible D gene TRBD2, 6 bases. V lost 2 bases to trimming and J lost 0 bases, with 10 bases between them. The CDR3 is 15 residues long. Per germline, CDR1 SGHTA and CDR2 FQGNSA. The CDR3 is CASSLTLAYQETQYF. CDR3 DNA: TGTGCCAGCAGCTTAACTCTAGCGTACCAAGAGACCCAGTACTTC.

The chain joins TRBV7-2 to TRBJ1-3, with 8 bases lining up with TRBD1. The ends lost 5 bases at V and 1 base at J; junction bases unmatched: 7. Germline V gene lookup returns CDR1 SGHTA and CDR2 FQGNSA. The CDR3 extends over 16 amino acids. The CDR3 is CASSVTGGLSGNTIYF. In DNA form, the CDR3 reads TGTGCCAGCAGCGTCACAGGGGGACTTTCTGGAAACACCATATATTTT. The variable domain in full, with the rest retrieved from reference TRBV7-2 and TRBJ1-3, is GAGVSQSPSNKVTEKGKDVELRCDPISGHTALYWYRQSLGQGLEFLIYFQGNSAPDKSGLPSDRFSAERTGGSVSTLTIQRTQQEDSAVYLCASSVTGGLSGNTIYFGEGSWLTVV.

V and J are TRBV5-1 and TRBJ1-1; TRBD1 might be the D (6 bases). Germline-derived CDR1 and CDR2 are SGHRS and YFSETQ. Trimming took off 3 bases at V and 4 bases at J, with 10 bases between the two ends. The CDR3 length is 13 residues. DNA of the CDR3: TGCGCCAGCAGCTGGGGGGGGGCCACTGAAGCTTTCTTT. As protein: CASSWGGATEAFF.